This TCR beta chain was captured in a study of CD8 T cells in ankylosing spondylitis (dated by TCRdb to about 2017). At the level of the whole study: The study profiled T cell receptor beta repertoires in healthy donors and ankylosing spondylitis patients to find disease-linked TCR variants. The whole study cohort included over a hundred healthy donors and 20 to 25 ankylosing spondylitis patients. Peripheral blood was sampled, and synovial fluid was also collected from ankylosing spondylitis patients. The study at large found these results: A CD8+ phenotype was shown by the disease-linked clones, which were found at relatively low frequencies in peripheral blood. A TCR beta motif of fewer than 10 highly homologous amino acid variants appeared characteristic of blood from ankylosing spondylitis patients. According to the report, matched synovial fluid samples from ankylosing spondylitis patients were significantly enriched for the disease-linked clones. Some of the motif variants had been reported before in the synovial fluid and blood of reactive arthritis patients, a finding that suggests common disease-initiation mechanisms.

Sequencing used an Illumina HiSeq 2500. TCR beta libraries were prepared by quantitative 5'-RACE with molecular barcodes. The published analysis was carried out like this. To identify disease-linked TCR variants, a new computational method was used, one built on a probabilistic model of VDJ rearrangement. TCRdb handled the public reads itself, with Q25 trimming in fastp and clone calling in MiXCR, and kept productive beta chains. CDR3 protein duplicates are merged, each entry listing the most common genes and DNA. Here the V and J calls rest on TCRdb's processing, not on the authors' analysis. In this sample the table shows roughly 490,000 distinct CDR3 sequences, roughly 5% of which occur a single time. The top ten hold 3% to 4% of the sample. Counted from cysteine to phenylalanine, this CDR3 has 18 amino acids. CDR3 DNA only is kept here, 54 bases in frame from base 1. CDR1 and CDR2 were assigned from the germline V gene as SGHRS and YFSETQ. Here V drops 0 bases and J drops 4 bases, and the junction holds 9 bases not matched to any gene.

Concerning this clonotype itself: Which antigen it targets is not known. No base qualities exist here, and no much larger clone lies one base off it.

This chain is built from TRBV5-1 and TRBJ2-6; 8 middle bases align to TRBD1. The sample comprised blood, either unsorted or a sorted T cell fraction (not recorded which). This clonotype was obtained from a male donor with ankylosing spondylitis. The DNA sequence follows: TGCGCCAGCAGCTTGGTACGGACAGGGACTCTGGGGGCCAACGTCCTGACTTTC. Its product reads: CASSLVRTGTLGANVLTF.